This TCR beta chain was sequenced in a study of beta chain features in type 1 diabetes (dated by TCRdb to the late 2010s). At the level of the whole study: Mean age, gender distribution, total cell number and subset yield did not differ between patients and healthy donors. A total of 90 million to 130 million sorted cells were examined across all samples, and a strong correlation was observed between cell number per subset and RNA yield. In the study, recently diagnosed type 1 diabetes patients and matched healthy donors were compared on the TCRB repertoires of their sorted circulating CD4+ T cell subsets. Regulatory and stem cell-like memory subsets were obtained from only 8 patients and roughly 8 healthy donors, while naive and central memory subsets were obtained from all 28 donors. What the study reported, not specific to this receptor: PCR may preferentially amplify shorter templates, but because patient and control samples were amplified and corrected together, any resulting skew would affect both groups equally. In all four CD4+ subsets, TCRB CDR3 length was moderately but significantly shorter in type 1 diabetes patients. Because cDNA was sequenced instead of genomic DNA, highly expressing activated cells could be over-represented, though the groups showed no difference in activation or CD3 levels. Fewer insertions and more nucleotide deletions at VDJ recombination sites were observed in patients with type 1 diabetes, implying thymic rearrangement abnormalities. Naive, central memory and regulatory TCRB repertoires appeared more similar among patients than among healthy donors. Only small numbers of individuals were included in the HLA sub-analyses, which left unresolved whether HLA type had any influence on TCRB rearrangement.

The entire isolated RNA was reverse transcribed using the High Capacity cDNA Reverse Transcription Kit, and thus expressed TCRB transcripts were sequenced. Deep immunoSEQ sequencing was applied to naive, central memory and regulatory T cell samples, giving an average of about 3.4 million total reads per sample. After sorted cells were lysed in RLT buffer, RNA was extracted with DNase-treated RNeasy Micro or Mini kits, with the choice depending on cell number. Each cell subset was processed on its own to prevent cross-contamination, while patient and healthy donor samples were processed together. The immunoSEQ multiplex PCR was used to amplify TCRB sequences from cDNA, yielding 87-bp fragments that span the CDR3 region. Sequencing of the amplicons was performed on the Illumina HiSeq platform. From the authors' description of their analysis: Synthetic template baselines were used to correct PCR bias computationally, reads within Hamming distance 2 were collapsed together, and singletons that could not be merged were discarded. Reads were aligned against IMGT to assign V, D and J genes, CDR3 length and insertions or deletions at six rearrangement sites. Clonotype counts were normalized to sorted cell number within each subset before computing true diversity and Gini coefficients with the tcR R package. The overlap coefficient, calculated on TCRB nucleotide sequences, was used to quantify repertoire sharing. Out-of-frame TCRB sequences from naive cells were analyzed as a proxy for the pre-selection repertoire. The table comes from immuneACCESS by way of TCRdb, which keeps in-frame sequences with V and J called. Part of the clones is missing from these tables; in studies checked, under half for an unresolved V gene and the rest for unknown reasons. The DNA gave D and trimming, while V, J and clone size come from that table. For this sample there are some 410,000 clones; more than 11% appear just once. 0.035% to 0.045% of the sample rests with the top ten.

This clone was observed a few times. The specificity of this receptor is unknown. No per-base quality is available; no much larger clone lies one base away. Each donor gave one peripheral blood draw, averaging about 120 mL, which was collected into heparinised tubes. A BD FACSAria II and a panel including CD45RO, CCR7, CD25, CD127, CD95 and CD27 were used to sort naive, central memory, regulatory and stem cell-like memory CD4+ T cells. Every sorted population had a purity above 95%. PBMCs were isolated right away by Lymphoprep density gradient centrifugation and were stained directly, without culture. So that batch effects would be minimized, each experiment stained and sorted samples in pairs, pairing one healthy donor with one patient. This TCR came from a man younger than 40 in good health. Source material: naive CD4+ T cells from blood. The cell subset or site label of this sample denotes: true naive CD4+ T cells.

The CDR3 protein is CAWSPGQYGYTF. The DNA sequence is given as TGTGCCTGGAGTCCGGGACAGTATGGCTACACCTTC. The chain was built from TRBV30 and TRBJ1-2, with 7 bases aligning to TRBD1. Reading the germline V gene (reference sequence) gives CDR1 GTSNPN and CDR2 SVGIG. Its CDR3 holds 12 amino acids, cysteine through phenylalanine. Of all the DNA, just the CDR3 is kept, 36 bases in frame from base 1. V lost 2 bases and J lost 5 bases, and the count of bases not matched to a germline gene is 2. This CDR3, with the reference TRBV30 and TRBJ1-2 proteins standing in past its ends, gives the full variable domain SQTIHQWPATLVQPVGSPLSLECTVEGTSNPNLYWYRQAAGRGLQLLFYSVGIGQISSEVPQNLSASRPQDRQFILSSKKLLLSDSGFYLCAWSPGQYGYTFGSGTRLTVV.